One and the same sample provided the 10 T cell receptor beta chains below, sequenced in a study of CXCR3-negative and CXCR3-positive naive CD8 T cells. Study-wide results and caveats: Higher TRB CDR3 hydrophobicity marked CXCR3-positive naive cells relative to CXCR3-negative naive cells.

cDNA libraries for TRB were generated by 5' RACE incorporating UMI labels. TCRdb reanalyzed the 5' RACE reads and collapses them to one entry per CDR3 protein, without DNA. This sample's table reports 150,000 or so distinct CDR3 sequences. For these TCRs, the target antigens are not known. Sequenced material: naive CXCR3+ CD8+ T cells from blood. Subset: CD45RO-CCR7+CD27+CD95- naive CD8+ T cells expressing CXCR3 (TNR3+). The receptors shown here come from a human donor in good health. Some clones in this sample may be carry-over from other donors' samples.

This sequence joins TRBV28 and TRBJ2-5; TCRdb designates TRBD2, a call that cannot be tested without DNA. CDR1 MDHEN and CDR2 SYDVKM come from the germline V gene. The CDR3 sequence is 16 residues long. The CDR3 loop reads CASSLSSGGAWETQYF.

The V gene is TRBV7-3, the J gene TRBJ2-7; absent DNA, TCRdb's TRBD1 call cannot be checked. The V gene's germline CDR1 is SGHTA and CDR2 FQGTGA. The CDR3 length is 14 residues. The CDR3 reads CASSPGGSPYEQYF.

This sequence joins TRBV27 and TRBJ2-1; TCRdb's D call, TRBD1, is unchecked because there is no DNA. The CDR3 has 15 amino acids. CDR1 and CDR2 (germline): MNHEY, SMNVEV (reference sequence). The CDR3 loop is CASSLYRQGYNEQFF.

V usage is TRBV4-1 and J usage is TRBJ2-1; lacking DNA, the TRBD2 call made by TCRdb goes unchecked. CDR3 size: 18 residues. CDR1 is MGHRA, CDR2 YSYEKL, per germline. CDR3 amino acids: CASSQDMLRDRSYNEQFF.

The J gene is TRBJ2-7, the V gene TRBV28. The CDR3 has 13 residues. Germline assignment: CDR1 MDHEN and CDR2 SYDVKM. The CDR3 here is CASSLFRIYEQYF.

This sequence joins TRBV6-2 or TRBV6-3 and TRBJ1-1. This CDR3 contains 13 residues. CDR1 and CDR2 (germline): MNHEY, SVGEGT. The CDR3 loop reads CASSAAMNTEAFF.

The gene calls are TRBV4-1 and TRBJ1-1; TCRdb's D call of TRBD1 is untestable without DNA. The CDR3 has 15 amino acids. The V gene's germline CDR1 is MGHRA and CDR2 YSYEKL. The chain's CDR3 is CASSQKQGGGTEAFF.

The chain's CDR3 is CSAFPRQGTYNEQFF. The chain couples TRBV20-1 to TRBJ2-1; checking the TCRdb D call of TRBD1 is not possible without DNA. From germline, CDR1 is DFQATT and CDR2 SNEGSKA (reference sequence). CDR3 size: 15 residues.

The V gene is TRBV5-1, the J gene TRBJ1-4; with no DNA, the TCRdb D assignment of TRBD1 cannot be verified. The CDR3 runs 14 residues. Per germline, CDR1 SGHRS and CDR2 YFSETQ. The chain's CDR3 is CASSWAGDNEKLFF. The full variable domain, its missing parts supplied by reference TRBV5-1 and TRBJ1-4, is KAGVTQTPRYLIKTRGQQVTLSCSPISGHRSVSWYQQTPGQGLQFLFEYFSETQRNKGNFPGRFSGRQFSNSRSEMNVSTLELGDSALYLCASSWAGDNEKLFFGSGTQLSVL.

The CDR3 sequence is CAYRRTGELFF. The chain combines TRBV30 with TRBJ2-2; the D call of TRBD1 rests on TCRdb alone, since no DNA is present to check it. Germline-derived CDR1 and CDR2 are GTSNPN and SVGIG (reference sequence). The CDR3 extends over 11 amino acids.